This TCR beta chain was profiled in a study of T cell responses to AZD1222 COVID-19 vaccine. Study results and limitations: White British ancestry dominated among donors, who included more females, and clonal diversity was possibly underestimated.

The J segment lost 2 bases and the V segment lost 4 bases, leaving 4 bases of the junction unmatched. This CDR3 spans 14 amino acids. CDR1 and CDR2 from the germline V gene are SGDLS and YYNGEE. Second doses were pooled across both intervals (about 4 or about 12 weeks). Measured with immunoSEQ multiplex PCR; TCRdb has only the in-frame clones, and not every one. There are around 130,000 clones in the sample; roughly 89% occur only once, and around 1.1% lies in the top ten. Points on this clone: What it binds is unknown.

The rearrangement uses TRBV9 and TRBJ2-7; 9 bases are a match to TRBD2. The sequence was obtained from an adult who received the AZD1222 COVID-19 vaccine. The specimen was peripheral blood, collected 28 days after the second AZD1222 dose. CDR3 protein: CASSTSGLPYEQYF. CDR3 nucleotide sequence: TGTGCCAGCAGCACTAGCGGGCTCCCCTACGAGCAGTACTTC.